Given below is one TCR beta chain in context. These data originate in a study of blood T cells in healthy people across ages. A second roughly 7 to 11 cycle PCR used barcoded and J-beta primers. TCRdb recomputed calls from the 5' RACE reads with MiXCR, one row per CDR3 protein. The sample has 1.5 million to 2 million distinct CDR3 sequences, 40% to 55% seen once; the top ten hold 2.1%. V lost 0 bases and J lost 7; bases outside the gene matches: 14. Germline V gene sequence: CDR1 MGHRA, CDR2 YSYEKL. This CDR3 has 19 amino acids. This TCR derives from a woman between 35 and 50 years old in good health. Source material: blood. The chain uses TRBV4-1 and TRBJ2-1; the match to TRBD2 covers 11 bases. This chain's CDR3 is CASSQERPGLAGGFNEQFF. The DNA for the CDR3 is TGCGCCAGCAGCCAAGAACGACCCGGACTAGCGGGCGGCTTTAATGAGCAGTTCTTC.